The 30 T cell receptor beta chains below all came from one sample that was sequenced in a study of identical twins. Via MiXCR, TCRdb re-called the 5' RACE reads, giving one row per CDR3 protein. The table lists about 1.7 million distinct CDR3 sequences, less than 35% of them singletons. Sequenced sample: cord blood. All receptors come from a newborn girl in good health.

The J gene is TRBJ2-1, the V gene TRBV6-5, with D uncertain. This CDR3 has 15 residues. Germline V lookup: CDR1 MNHEY, CDR2 SVGAGI. V lost 0 bases, J lost 7 bases, and 13 bases lay in between. DNA of the CDR3: TGTGCCAGCAGTTACTCGCGGTATTCCGGTAATGAGCAGTTCTTC. Its protein is CASSYSRYSGNEQFF.

The chain uses TRBV5-1 and TRBJ2-4, with D perhaps matching TRBD1 or TRBD2 (5 bases each). Between the trimmed V and J ends, which lost 3 bases and 6 bases, there was a span of 13 bases. CDR1 is SGHRS, CDR2 YFSETQ, per germline. The CDR3 runs to 14 residues. CDR3 amino acids: CASSYQGRGNIQYF. CDR3 in DNA: TGCGCCAGCAGCTACCAGGGCCGGGGAAACATTCAGTACTTC.

The rearrangement uses TRBV4-2 and TRBJ2-5; D not resolved. This CDR3 comprises 12 residues. Germline values: CDR1 LGHNA, CDR2 YNFKEQ. V lost 1 base and J lost 11, with 11 bases in between. The CDR3 is CASSQGPYGQYF. The CDR3 bases are TGTGCCAGCAGCCAAGGTCCCTACGGGCAGTACTTC.

The CDR3 DNA reads TGTGCCAGCAGTAGATTTATGGGGGGGCCTTACAATGAGCAGTTCTTC. It yields the protein CASSRFMGGPYNEQFF. J is TRBJ2-1 and V is TRBV6-5, with D maybe TRBD2 (7 bases). Germline values: CDR1 MNHEY, CDR2 SVGAGI. Between the trimmed V and J ends, which lost 5 bases and 4 bases, there was a span of 18 bases. This CDR3 comprises 16 residues.

This chain connects TRBV24-1 to TRBJ2-3; a possible D gene is TRBD1 (6 bases). This CDR3 spans 14 amino acids. Between the trimmed V and J ends, which lost 4 bases and 3 bases, there was a span of 10 bases. CDR1 and CDR2 from the germline V gene are KGHDR and SFDVKD. The CDR3 DNA reads TGTGCCACCAGTGAGAGGGACACAACAGATACGCAGTATTTT. This codes for CATSERDTTDTQYF.

This clonotype appeared a few times. The CDR3 DNA follows: TGTGCCAGCAACACCCCCTACGAGCAGTACTTC. Amino acid sequence: CASNTPYEQYF. This chain uses TRBV28 with TRBJ2-7; D ambiguous. The length of the CDR3 is 11 residues. Trimming took off 7 bases at V and 2 bases at J, with 6 bases between the two ends. Germline V gene lookup returns CDR1 MDHEN and CDR2 SYDVKM.

This chain connects TRBV6-5 to TRBJ1-4; possibly TRBD1 for D (6 bases). CDR1 and CDR2 (germline): MNHEY, SVGAGI. CDR3 length: 15 amino acids. V gave up 6 bases and J gave up 5 bases, with 16 bases separating them. CDR3 nucleotides: TGTGCCAGCAGACTCCGACAGGTTTCAAATGAAAAACTGTTTTTT. The encoded protein is CASRLRQVSNEKLFF.

V gene TRBV10-3 combines with J gene TRBJ1-2; TRBD1 matches at 8 bases. With 3 bases clipped from V and 1 base from J, the junction kept 4 bases outside the gene matches. This CDR3 region has 15 residues. CDR1 and CDR2 from the germline V gene are ENHRY and SYGVKD. The CDR3 here is CAISDRTGINYGYTF. DNA of the CDR3: TGTGCCATCAGTGACAGGACAGGGATTAACTATGGCTACACCTTC.

The DNA of the CDR3 is TGCAGTGCTAGTGGCAGGGGGTTTGGTTCACCCCTCCACTTT. The encoded protein is CSASGRGFGSPLHF. This chain links TRBV20-1 with TRBJ1-6; 7 bases are shared with TRBD1. V lost 3 bases to trimming and J lost 9 bases; unmatched junction nucleotides: 8. The CDR3 extends over 14 amino acids. Germline CDR1 is DFQATT and CDR2 is SNEGSKA (reference sequence).

A word on this clonotype: The junction and the germline gene differ at one end; a read error may be behind it. J is TRBJ2-1 and V is TRBV5-1; 7 nucleotides agree with TRBD1. From germline, CDR1 is SGHRS and CDR2 YFSETQ. The CDR3 totals 14 residues. CDR3 loop: CASSRGQTYNERFF. The CDR3 region has the DNA TGCGCCAGCAGCCGGGGACAGACCTACAATGAGCGGTTCTTC.

This rearrangement joins TRBV11-3 to TRBJ2-5; maybe TRBD1 (5 bases). The DNA matches TRBJ2-7 better at its end, which makes the J call doubtful. This CDR3 has 13 residues. Germline values: CDR1 SGHNT, CDR2 YENEEA. Here the CDR3 reads CASSLRQGCEQYF. The CDR3 region has the DNA TGTGCCAGCAGCTTGAGGCAGGGCTGCGAGCAGTACTTC.

This clonotype was observed a few times. The rearrangement links TRBV27 to TRBJ1-1; D remains ambiguous. The CDR3 covers 17 residues. Germline loops: CDR1 MNHEY, CDR2 SMNVEV (reference sequence). V shed 2 bases and J shed 0 bases, with 16 bases lying between them. The chain's CDR3 is CASSLTEPGPMNTEAFF. The CDR3 DNA follows: TGTGCCAGCAGTTTAACCGAACCCGGACCTATGAACACTGAAGCTTTCTTT.

The CDR3 coding sequence is TGTGCCATCAGTGCGGGGGCGGGTAGCAATCAGCCCCAGCATTTT. This codes for CAISAGAGSNQPQHF. The rearrangement links TRBV10-3 to TRBJ1-5, with D tentatively TRBD1 (6 bases). This CDR3 has 15 residues. Germline CDR1 ENHRY, CDR2 SYGVKD. Trimming took off 4 bases at V and 0 bases at J, with 10 bases between the two ends.

The V call is TRBV11-3, the J call TRBJ2-1; possible D gene TRBD1, 6 bases. V was cut by 1 base and J by 2 bases, with 9 bases left in between. Germline CDR1 reads SGHNT; CDR2 reads YENEEA. The length of the CDR3 is 15 residues. The CDR3 DNA follows: TGTGCCAGCAGCTTAGTAACAGGGACCTACAATGAGCAGTTCTTC. It is translated as CASSLVTGTYNEQFF.

As concerns this clonotype: The junction and the germline gene differ at one end; a read error may be behind it. CDR3 in DNA: TGTGCCAGCAGCTTTCCCAACTATGGCTGCACCTTC. Translation: CASSFPNYGCTF. This rearrangement joins TRBV7-9 to TRBJ1-2; D gene ambiguous. Germline V gene sequence: CDR1 SEHNR, CDR2 FQNEAQ (reference sequence). This CDR3 is 12 amino acids long.

The chain carries TRBV10-3 and TRBJ1-4, with D unclear. Germline assignment: CDR1 ENHRY and CDR2 SYGVKD. V was cut by 0 bases and J by 6 bases, with 20 bases left in between. This CDR3 region has 18 residues. CDR3 region: CAISESAGPPLRHEKLFF. The CDR3 nucleotides are TGTGCCATCAGTGAGTCCGCTGGGCCCCCTCTAAGACATGAAAAACTGTTTTTT.

A word on this clonotype: An end of the junction differs from the germline gene, which may be a read error. V and J are TRBV13 and TRBJ2-1; D possibly corresponds to TRBD2 (6 bases). The CDR3 extends over 14 amino acids. The germline CDR1 and CDR2 sequences are PRHDT and FYEKMQ (reference sequence). The CDR3 is CARSLRTNYNEQFF. The DNA for the CDR3 is TGTGCCAGAAGCTTAAGGACTAACTACAATGAGCAGTTCTTC. Full variable domain (rest looked up from reference TRBV13 and TRBJ2-1): AAGVIQSPRHLIKEKRETATLKCYPIPRHDTVYWYQQGPGQDPQFLISFYEKMQSDKGSIPDRFSAQQFSDYHSELNMSSLELGDSALYFCARSLRTNYNEQFFGPGTRLTVL.

The genes are TRBV6-2 or TRBV6-3 and TRBJ1-5; 8 bases are shared with TRBD1. V lost 2 bases and J lost 5; bases outside the gene matches: 5. This CDR3 has 15 amino acids. The germline gives CDR1 MNHEY, CDR2 SVGEGT. The CDR3 loop is CASSYAGQGHQPQHF. The CDR3 bases are TGTGCCAGCAGTTACGCCGGACAGGGCCATCAGCCCCAGCATTTT.

Concerning this clonotype: This sequence may be a read error, since a much larger clone differs from it by one base. The chain employs TRBV12-3 or TRBV12-4 and TRBJ2-1; the match to TRBD1 covers 7 bases. The length of the CDR3 is 14 residues. The CDR3 loop is CASSWDSALNERFF. CDR3 coding DNA: TGTGCCAGCAGTTGGGACAGCGCCCTCAATGAGCGGTTCTTC.

This clonotype was seen a few times. An end of the junction does not agree with germline; a read error may underlie this. This chain links TRBV20-1 with TRBJ1-6; no firm D call. The CDR3 consists of 13 residues. The V gene's germline CDR1 is DFQATT and CDR2 SNEGSKA (reference sequence). The CDR3 region is CSTRTSVGSPLHF. The CDR3 bases are TGCAGTACTAGAACGAGTGTGGGTTCACCCCTCCACTTT.

This chain links TRBV5-4 with TRBJ1-1, with D perhaps matching TRBD1 (6 bases). Per germline, CDR1 SGHNT and CDR2 YYREEE (reference sequence). The CDR3 is 14 residues long. Trimming took 0 bases from V and 4 from J, leaving 10 bases between them. The CDR3 region is CASSLAGTPTEAFF. In DNA, the CDR3 is TGTGCCAGCAGCTTGGCCGGGACACCCACTGAAGCTTTCTTT.

The chain joins TRBV19 to TRBJ1-5; 8 bases fit TRBD1. This CDR3 is 13 amino acids long. Trimming at V came to 10 bases and at J to 5 bases, leaving 7 bases not matched to a gene. Germline values: CDR1 LNHDA, CDR2 SQIVND (reference sequence). This chain's CDR3 is CATRTGFDQPQHF. CDR3 DNA: TGTGCCACAAGGACAGGGTTTGATCAGCCCCAGCATTTT.

The J gene is TRBJ1-2, the V gene TRBV9; no reliable D call. V dropped 4 bases and J dropped 0 bases, with 16 bases sitting between them. This CDR3 spans 16 amino acids. The germline V gene encodes CDR1 SGDLS and CDR2 YYNGEE. Here the CDR3 reads CASSTWRSPTNYGYTF. The CDR3 coding sequence is TGTGCCAGCAGCACTTGGCGGTCTCCCACTAACTATGGCTACACCTTC.

This chain connects TRBV24-1 to TRBJ2-2; weak D call: TRBD2 (5 bases). Per the germline V gene, CDR1 is KGHDR and CDR2 is SFDVKD. The length of the CDR3 is 14 residues. V was shortened by 5 bases and J by 0 bases, with 6 bases between the two germline ends. CDR3 nucleotides: TGTGCCACCAGTGCGGGGACGAACACCGGGGAGCTGTTTTTT. It is translated as CATSAGTNTGELFF.

The V and J genes are TRBV11-2 and TRBJ2-7, with TRBD1 as a possible D gene (5 bases). In germline, CDR1 is SGHAT, CDR2 FQNNGV. V lost 2 bases and J lost 2, with 7 bases in between. This CDR3 is built from 13 residues. For the CDR3, the DNA is TGTGCCAGCAGCTTACAGACAGCCTACGAGCAGTACTTC. The encoded protein is CASSLQTAYEQYF.

The chain uses TRBV2 and TRBJ1-4; 7 bases align to TRBD1. Germline V CDR1 and CDR2: SNHLY, FYNNEI. With V trimmed by 2 bases and J by 5 bases, 2 bases remained unmatched. The CDR3 consists of 14 residues. The CDR3 loop reads CASSERTGNEKLFF. CDR3 DNA sequence: TGTGCCAGCAGTGAAAGGACAGGCAATGAAAAACTGTTTTTT.

This chain joins TRBV20-1 and TRBJ2-7, with 7 bases matching TRBD2. Trimming cost V 0 bases and J 2 bases; bases outside gene matches: 1. The CDR3 totals 13 residues. From germline, CDR1 is DFQATT and CDR2 SNEGSKA (reference sequence). CDR3 region: CSAREREPYEQYF. In DNA, the CDR3 is TGCAGTGCTAGAGAGCGGGAGCCCTACGAGCAGTACTTC.

This chain joins TRBV5-1 and TRBJ1-6; D may be TRBD1 (5 bases). In germline, CDR1 is SGHRS, CDR2 YFSETQ. The CDR3 spans 15 residues. Trimming took 0 bases from V and 8 from J, leaving 12 bases between them. CDR3 in DNA: TGCGCCAGCAGCTTGGTTGGGGCAGGAGATTCACCCCTCCACTTT. It is translated as CASSLVGAGDSPLHF.

This clonotype was counted between two and nine times. J is TRBJ2-1 and V is TRBV19; perhaps TRBD1 as D (5 bases). Trimming took 3 bases from V and 10 from J, leaving 10 bases between them. CDR1 and CDR2 (germline): LNHDA, SQIVND (reference sequence). The CDR3 contains 12 residues. The CDR3 sequence: CASSMGAGEQFF. The CDR3 DNA is TGTGCCAGTAGTATGGGCGCAGGGGAGCAGTTCTTC.

This clonotype was seen a handful of times. This chain joins TRBV9 and TRBJ1-1, with D possibly being TRBD1 (5 bases). The CDR3 consists of 16 residues. Trimming pared 3 bases from V and 5 bases from J, leaving 20 bases between. Germline CDR1 and CDR2: SGDLS and YYNGEE. The CDR3 here is CASSATIDTGITEAFF. The DNA for the CDR3 is TGTGCCAGCAGCGCAACGATTGACACAGGCATTACTGAAGCTTTCTTT.